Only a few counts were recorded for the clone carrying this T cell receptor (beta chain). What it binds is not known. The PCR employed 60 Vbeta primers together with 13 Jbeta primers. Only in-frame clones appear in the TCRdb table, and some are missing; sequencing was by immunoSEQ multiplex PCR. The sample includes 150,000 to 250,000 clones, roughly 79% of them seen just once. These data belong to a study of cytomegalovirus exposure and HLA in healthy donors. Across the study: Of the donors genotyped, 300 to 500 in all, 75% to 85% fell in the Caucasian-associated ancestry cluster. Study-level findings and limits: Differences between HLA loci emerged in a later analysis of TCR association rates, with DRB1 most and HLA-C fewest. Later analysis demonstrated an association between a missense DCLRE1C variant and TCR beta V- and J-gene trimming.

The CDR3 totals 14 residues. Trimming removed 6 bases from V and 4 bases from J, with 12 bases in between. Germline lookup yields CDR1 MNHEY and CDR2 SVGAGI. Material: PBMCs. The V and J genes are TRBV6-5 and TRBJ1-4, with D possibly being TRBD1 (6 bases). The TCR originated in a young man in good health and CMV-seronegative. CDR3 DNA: TGTGCCAGCAGACCGCAGGGGATTAATGAAAAACTGTTTTTT. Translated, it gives CASRPQGINEKLFF.